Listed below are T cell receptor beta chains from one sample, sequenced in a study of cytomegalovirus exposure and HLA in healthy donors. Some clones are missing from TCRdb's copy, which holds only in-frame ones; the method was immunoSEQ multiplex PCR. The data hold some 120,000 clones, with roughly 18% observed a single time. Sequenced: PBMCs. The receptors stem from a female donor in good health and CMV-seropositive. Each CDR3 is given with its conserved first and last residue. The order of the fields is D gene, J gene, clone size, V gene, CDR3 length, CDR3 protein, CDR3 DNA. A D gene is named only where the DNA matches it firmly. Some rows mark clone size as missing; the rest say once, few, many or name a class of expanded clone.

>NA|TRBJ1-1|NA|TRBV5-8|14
CASSLRQTNTEAFF
TGTGCCAGCAGCTTGCGACAGACGAACACTGAAGCTTTCTTT
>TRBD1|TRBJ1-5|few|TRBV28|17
CASTTWGTGRGNQPQHF
TGTGCCAGCACCACCTGGGGGACAGGGCGAGGCAATCAGCCCCAGCATTTT
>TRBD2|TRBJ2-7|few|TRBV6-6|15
CASSTYSGRADEQYF
TGTGCCAGCAGTACCTATAGCGGGAGGGCGGACGAGCAGTACTTC
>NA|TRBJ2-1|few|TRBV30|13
CAWSVGSVRGEFF
TGTGCCTGGAGTGTAGGAAGCGTCAGGGGGGAGTTCTTC
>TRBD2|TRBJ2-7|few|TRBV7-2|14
CASQGGREGYEQYF
TGTGCCAGCCAGGGCGGGAGGGAAGGATACGAGCAGTACTTC
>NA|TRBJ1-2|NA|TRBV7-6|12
CASSSVPNGYTF
TGTGCCAGCAGCTCCGTACCTAACGGCTACACCTTC
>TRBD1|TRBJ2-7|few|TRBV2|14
CASSESRGLYEQYF
TGTGCCAGCAGTGAATCTAGGGGGCTGTACGAGCAGTACTTC
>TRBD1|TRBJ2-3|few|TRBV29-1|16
CSVEGGQGAGTDTQYF
TGCAGCGTTGAAGGGGGGCAGGGGGCCGGCACAGATACGCAGTATTTT
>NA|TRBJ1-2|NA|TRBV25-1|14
CASSGDTEAYGYTF
TGTGCCAGCAGTGGGGACACGGAGGCCTATGGCTACACCTTC
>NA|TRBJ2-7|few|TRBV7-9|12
CASSTLVEGQYF
TGTGCCAGCAGCACTTTGGTGGAGGGGCAGTACTTC
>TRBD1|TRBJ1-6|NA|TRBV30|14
CAWQGVDVNPPLHF
TGTGCATGGCAGGGGGTAGATGTTAATCCACCCCTCCACTTT
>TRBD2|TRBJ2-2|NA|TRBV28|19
CASSHYISSGQTNTGELFF
TGTGCCAGCAGCCATTATATCTCTAGCGGGCAAACGAACACCGGGGAGCTGTTTTTT
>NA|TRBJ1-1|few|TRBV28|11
CASRSGYGAFF
TGTGCCAGTCGGTCGGGGTACGGAGCTTTCTTT
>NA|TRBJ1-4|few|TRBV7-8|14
CASSSTVANEKLFF
TGTGCCAGCAGTTCCACAGTGGCTAATGAAAAACTGTTTTTT
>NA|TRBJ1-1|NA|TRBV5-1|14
CASSLALAPDEAFF
TGCGCCAGCAGCTTGGCCCTGGCACCTGATGAAGCTTTCTTT
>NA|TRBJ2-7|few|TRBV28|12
CASINNHYEQYF
TGTGCCAGCATTAACAATCACTACGAGCAGTACTTC
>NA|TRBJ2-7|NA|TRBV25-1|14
CASSEYAGTYEQYF
TGTGCCAGCAGTGAATACGCAGGGACCTACGAGCAGTACTTC
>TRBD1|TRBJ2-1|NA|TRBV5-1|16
CASSSLQGISYNEQFF
TGCGCCAGCAGCTCCTTACAGGGGATCTCCTACAATGAGCAGTTCTTC
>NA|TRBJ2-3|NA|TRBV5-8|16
CASSLWATRSTDTQYF
TGTGCCAGCAGCTTGTGGGCCACCCGGAGCACAGATACGCAGTATTTT
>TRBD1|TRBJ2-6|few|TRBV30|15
CAWSRTGAGANVLTF
TGTGCCTGGAGTCGGACAGGGGCTGGGGCCAACGTCCTGACTTTC
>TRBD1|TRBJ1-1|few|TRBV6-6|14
CASSPSGGVTEAFF
TGTGCCAGCAGTCCATCAGGGGGCGTCACTGAAGCTTTCTTT
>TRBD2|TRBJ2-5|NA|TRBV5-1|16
CASSLSARGNRETQYF
TGCGCCAGCAGCTTGTCCGCGCGGGGGAACCGGGAGACCCAGTACTTC
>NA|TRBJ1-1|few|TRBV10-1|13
CASRATVNTEAFF
TGCGCCAGCAGAGCGACAGTCAACACTGAAGCTTTCTTT
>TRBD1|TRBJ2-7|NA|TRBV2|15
CASSASPGQNYEQYF
TGTGCCAGCAGTGCTTCTCCGGGACAGAACTACGAGCAGTACTTC
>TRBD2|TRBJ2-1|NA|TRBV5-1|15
CASSLSGSTYNEQFF
TGCGCCAGCAGCTTAAGCGGGAGTACCTACAATGAGCAGTTCTTC
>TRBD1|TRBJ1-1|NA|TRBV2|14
CASSDRGRGNEAFF
TGTGCCAGCAGTGATCGCGGCAGGGGGAATGAAGCTTTCTTT
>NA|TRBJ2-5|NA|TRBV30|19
CAWSRTGGAIAGGPQTQYF
TGTGCCTGGAGTCGGACAGGGGGCGCGATAGCGGGAGGGCCCCAGACCCAGTACTTC
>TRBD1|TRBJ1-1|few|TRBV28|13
CATLPRDRVEAFF
TGTGCCACCCTTCCCAGGGACAGGGTTGAAGCTTTCTTT
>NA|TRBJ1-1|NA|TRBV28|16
CASSLRAGWKNTEAFF
TGTGCCAGCAGTTTAAGGGCAGGGTGGAAAAACACTGAAGCTTTCTTT
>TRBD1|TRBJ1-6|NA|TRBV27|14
CASRDRVGNSPLHF
TGTGCCAGCAGGGACAGGGTTGGTAATTCACCCCTCCACTTT
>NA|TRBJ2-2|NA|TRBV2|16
CASSDLSGSNTGELFF
TGTGCCAGCAGTGACCTTTCAGGTTCGAACACCGGGGAGCTGTTTTTT
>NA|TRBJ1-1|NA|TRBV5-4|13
CASRITANTEAFF
TGTGCCAGCAGGATCACAGCGAACACTGAAGCTTTCTTT
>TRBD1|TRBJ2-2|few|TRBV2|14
CASRWQGVTGELFF
TGTGCCAGCAGGTGGCAGGGGGTCACCGGGGAGCTGTTTTTT
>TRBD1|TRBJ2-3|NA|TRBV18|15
CASSPLGQGTDTQYF
TGTGCCAGCTCACCGCTCGGACAGGGAACAGATACGCAGTATTTT
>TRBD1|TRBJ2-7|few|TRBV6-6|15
CASRTPGQGSYEQYF
TGTGCCAGCAGAACGCCGGGACAGGGATCCTACGAGCAGTACTTC
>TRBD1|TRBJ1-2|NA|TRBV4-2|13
CASSQTTGDGYTF
TGTGCCAGCAGCCAGACGACAGGGGATGGCTACACCTTC
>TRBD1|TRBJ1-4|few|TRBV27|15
CASSNQPGGLEKLFF
TGTGCCAGCAGCAACCAGCCAGGGGGCTTGGAAAAACTGTTTTTT
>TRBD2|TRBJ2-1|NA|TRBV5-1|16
CASSLSGRASFDEQFF
TGCGCCAGCAGCTTAAGCGGGAGGGCCTCCTTTGATGAGCAGTTCTTC
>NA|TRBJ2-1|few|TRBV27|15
CASSLGTPTYNEQFF
TGTGCCAGCAGTTTAGGGACTCCTACTTACAATGAGCAGTTCTTC
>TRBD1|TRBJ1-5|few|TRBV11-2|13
CASSWDRGQPQHF
TGTGCCAGCAGCTGGGACAGGGGTCAGCCCCAGCATTTT
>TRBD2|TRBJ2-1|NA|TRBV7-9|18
CASSSQAPTSGRYNEQFF
TGTGCCAGCAGCTCCCAGGCCCCAACTAGCGGGAGGTACAATGAGCAGTTCTTC
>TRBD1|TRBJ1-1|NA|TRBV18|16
CASSYLPDRRTTEAFF
TGTGCCAGCTCATATCTGCCGGACAGGAGGACCACTGAAGCTTTCTTT
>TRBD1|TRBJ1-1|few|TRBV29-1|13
CSVTTGWVTEAFF
TGCAGCGTAACGACAGGGTGGGTGACTGAAGCTTTCTTT
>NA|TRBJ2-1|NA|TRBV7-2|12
CASSLARNEQFF
TGTGCCAGCAGCTTAGCCCGCAATGAGCAGTTCTTC
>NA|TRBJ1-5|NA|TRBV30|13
CACSQGRNQPQHF
TGTGCCTGCTCACAGGGTCGCAATCAGCCCCAGCATTTT
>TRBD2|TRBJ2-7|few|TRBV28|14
CASSGTSGIYEQYF
TGTGCCAGCAGTGGGACTAGCGGGATTTACGAGCAGTACTTC
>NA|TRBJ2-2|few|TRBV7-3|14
CASRLRSSTGELFF
TGTGCCAGCCGCCTTCGTAGTTCAACCGGGGAGCTGTTTTTT
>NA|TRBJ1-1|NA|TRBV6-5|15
CATGNTMNMNTEAFF
TGTGCCACAGGGAATACGATGAACATGAACACTGAAGCTTTCTTT
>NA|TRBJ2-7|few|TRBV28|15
CASSFPTGNSYEQYF
TGTGCCAGCAGTTTCCCCACAGGGAACTCCTACGAGCAGTACTTC
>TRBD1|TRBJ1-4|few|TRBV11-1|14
CASSQTGRGEKLFF
TGTGCCAGCAGCCAGACAGGGCGAGGAGAAAAACTGTTTTTT
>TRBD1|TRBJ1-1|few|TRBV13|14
CASSRPTGDLEAFF
TGTGCCAGCAGCCGCCCGACAGGGGACCTTGAAGCTTTCTTT
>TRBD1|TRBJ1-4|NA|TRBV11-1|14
CASSRQGTNEKLFF
TGTGCCAGCAGCCGACAGGGAACTAATGAAAAACTGTTTTTT
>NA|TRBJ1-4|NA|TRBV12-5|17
CASGLVSGETTNEKLFF
TGTGCTAGTGGTTTAGTATCAGGGGAGACAACTAATGAAAAACTGTTTTTT
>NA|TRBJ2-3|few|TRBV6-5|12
CASSYTGNTQYF
TGTGCCAGCAGTTACACGGGGAATACGCAGTATTTT
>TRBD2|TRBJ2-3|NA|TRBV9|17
CASSTRTSGVSTDTQYF
TGTGCCAGCAGCACCCGGACTAGCGGGGTGAGCACAGATACGCAGTATTTT
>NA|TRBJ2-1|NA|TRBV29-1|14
CSVALWWRDNEQFF
TGCAGCGTCGCCCTCTGGTGGCGGGACAATGAGCAGTTCTTC
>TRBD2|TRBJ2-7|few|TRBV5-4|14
CASSLELAGDEQYF
TGTGCCAGCAGCTTGGAGCTAGCGGGGGACGAGCAGTACTTC
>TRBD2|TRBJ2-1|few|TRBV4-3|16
CASSQVGGSRGNEQFF
TGCGCCAGCAGCCAAGTGGGCGGGAGCCGAGGCAATGAGCAGTTCTTC
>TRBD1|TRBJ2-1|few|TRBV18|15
CASSPTGGAWNEQFF
TGTGCCAGCTCACCGACAGGGGGGGCTTGGAATGAGCAGTTCTTC
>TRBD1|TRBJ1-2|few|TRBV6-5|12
CATRDRVDGYTF
TGTGCCACCCGAGACAGGGTCGATGGCTACACCTTC